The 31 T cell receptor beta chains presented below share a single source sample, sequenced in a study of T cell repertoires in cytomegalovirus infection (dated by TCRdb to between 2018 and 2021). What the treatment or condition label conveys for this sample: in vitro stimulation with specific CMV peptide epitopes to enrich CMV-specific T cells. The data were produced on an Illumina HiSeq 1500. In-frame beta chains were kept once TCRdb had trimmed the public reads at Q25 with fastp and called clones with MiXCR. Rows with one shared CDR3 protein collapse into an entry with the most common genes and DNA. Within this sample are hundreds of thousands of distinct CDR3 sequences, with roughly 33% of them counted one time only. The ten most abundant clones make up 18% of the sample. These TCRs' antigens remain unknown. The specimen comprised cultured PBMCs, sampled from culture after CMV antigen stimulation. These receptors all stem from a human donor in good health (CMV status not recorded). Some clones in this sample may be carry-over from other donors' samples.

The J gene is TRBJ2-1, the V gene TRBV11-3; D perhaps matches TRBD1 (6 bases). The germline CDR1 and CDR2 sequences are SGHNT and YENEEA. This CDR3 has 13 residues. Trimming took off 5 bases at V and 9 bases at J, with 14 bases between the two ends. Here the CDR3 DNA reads TGTGCCAGCAGCACAAATCAGGGGAGTGAGCAGTTCTTC. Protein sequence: CASSTNQGSEQFF. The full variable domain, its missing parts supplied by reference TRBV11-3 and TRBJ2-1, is EAGVVQSPRYKIIEKKQPVAFWCNPISGHNTLYWYLQNLGQGPELLIRYENEEAVDDSQLPKDRFSAERLKGVDSTLKIQPAELGDSAVYLCASSTNQGSEQFFGPGTRLTVL.

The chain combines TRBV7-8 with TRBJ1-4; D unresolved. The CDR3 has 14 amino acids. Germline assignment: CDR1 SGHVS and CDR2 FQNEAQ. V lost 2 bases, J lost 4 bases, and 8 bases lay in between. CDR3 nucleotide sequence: TGTGCCAGCAGCTTAAGCTCCTATAATGAAAAACTGTTTTTT. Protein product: CASSLSSYNEKLFF. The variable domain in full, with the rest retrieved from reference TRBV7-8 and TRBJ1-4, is GAGVSQSPRYKVAKRGQDVALRCDPISGHVSLFWYQQALGQGPEFLTYFQNEAQLDKSGLPSDRFFAERPEGSVSTLKIQRTQQEDSAVYLCASSLSSYNEKLFFGSGTQLSVL.

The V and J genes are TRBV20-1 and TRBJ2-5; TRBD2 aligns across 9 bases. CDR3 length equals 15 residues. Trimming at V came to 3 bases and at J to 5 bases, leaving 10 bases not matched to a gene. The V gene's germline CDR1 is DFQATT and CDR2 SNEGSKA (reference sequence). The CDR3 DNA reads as TGCAGTGCTAGTCCTCATAGCGGGAGCGAGGAGACCCAGTACTTC. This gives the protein CSASPHSGSEETQYF.

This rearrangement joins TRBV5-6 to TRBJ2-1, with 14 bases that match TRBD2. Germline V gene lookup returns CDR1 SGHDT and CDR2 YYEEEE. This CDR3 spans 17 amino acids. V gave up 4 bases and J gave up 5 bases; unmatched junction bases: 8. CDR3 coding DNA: TGTGCCAGCAGCATAGGGACTAGCGGGAGTATCAACAATGAGCAGTTCTTC. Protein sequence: CASSIGTSGSINNEQFF.

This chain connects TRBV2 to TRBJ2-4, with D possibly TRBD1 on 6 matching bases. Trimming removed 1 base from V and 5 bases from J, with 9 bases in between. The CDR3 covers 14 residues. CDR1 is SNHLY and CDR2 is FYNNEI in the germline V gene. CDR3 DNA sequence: TGTGCCAGCAGTGAAGACAGGGTTCAAAACATTCAGTACTTC. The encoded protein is CASSEDRVQNIQYF.

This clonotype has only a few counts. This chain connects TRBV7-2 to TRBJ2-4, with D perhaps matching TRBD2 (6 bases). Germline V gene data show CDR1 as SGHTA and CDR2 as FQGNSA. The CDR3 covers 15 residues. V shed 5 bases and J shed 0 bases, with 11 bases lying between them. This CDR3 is CASSAASVAKNIQYF. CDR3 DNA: TGTGCCAGCAGCGCCGCTAGCGTAGCCAAAAACATTCAGTACTTC.

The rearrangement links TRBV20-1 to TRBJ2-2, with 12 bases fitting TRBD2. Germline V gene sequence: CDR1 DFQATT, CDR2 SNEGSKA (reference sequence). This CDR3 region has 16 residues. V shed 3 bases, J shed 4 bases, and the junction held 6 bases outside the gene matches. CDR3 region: CSARGGLAGTTGELFF. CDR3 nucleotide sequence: TGCAGTGCTAGGGGCGGACTAGCGGGGACCACCGGGGAGCTGTTTTTT.

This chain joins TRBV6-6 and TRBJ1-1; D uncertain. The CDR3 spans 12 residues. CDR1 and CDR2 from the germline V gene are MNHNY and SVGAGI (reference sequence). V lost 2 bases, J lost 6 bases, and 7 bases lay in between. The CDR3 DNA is TGTGCCAGCAGTTACGGAGGATCTGAAGCTTTCTTT. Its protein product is CASSYGGSEAFF.

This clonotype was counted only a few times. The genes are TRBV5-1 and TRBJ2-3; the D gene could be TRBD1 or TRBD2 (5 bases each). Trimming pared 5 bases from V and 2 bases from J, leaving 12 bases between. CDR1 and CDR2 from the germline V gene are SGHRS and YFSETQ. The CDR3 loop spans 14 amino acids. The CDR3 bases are TGCGCCAGCAGTTCCGGGACGATCACAGATACGCAGTATTTT. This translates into CASSSGTITDTQYF. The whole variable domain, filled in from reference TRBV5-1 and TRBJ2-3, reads KAGVTQTPRYLIKTRGQQVTLSCSPISGHRSVSWYQQTPGQGLQFLFEYFSETQRNKGNFPGRFSGRQFSNSRSEMNVSTLELGDSALYLCASSSGTITDTQYFGPGTRLTVL.

As DNA, the CDR3 is TGCGCCAGCAGCCAGGGACAGGGGGTGGGCGGAGAAGCTTTCTTT. It specifies CASSQGQGVGGEAFF. This chain joins TRBV4-1 and TRBJ1-1; 11 nucleotides align to TRBD1. The J segment lost 8 bases and the V segment lost 3 bases, leaving 8 bases of the junction unmatched. This CDR3 contains 15 residues. Germline loops: CDR1 MGHRA, CDR2 YSYEKL.

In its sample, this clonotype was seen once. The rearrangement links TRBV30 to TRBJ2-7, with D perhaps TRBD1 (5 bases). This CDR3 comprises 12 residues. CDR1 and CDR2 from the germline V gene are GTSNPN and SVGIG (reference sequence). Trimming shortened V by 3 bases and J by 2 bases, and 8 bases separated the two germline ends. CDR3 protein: CAWRQETYEQYF. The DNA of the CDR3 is TGTGCCTGGAGACAGGAGACCTACGAGCAGTACTTC. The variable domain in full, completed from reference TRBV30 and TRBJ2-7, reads SQTIHQWPATLVQPVGSPLSLECTVEGTSNPNLYWYRQAAGRGLQLLFYSVGIGQISSEVPQNLSASRPQDRQFILSSKKLLLSDSGFYLCAWRQETYEQYFGPGTRLTVT.

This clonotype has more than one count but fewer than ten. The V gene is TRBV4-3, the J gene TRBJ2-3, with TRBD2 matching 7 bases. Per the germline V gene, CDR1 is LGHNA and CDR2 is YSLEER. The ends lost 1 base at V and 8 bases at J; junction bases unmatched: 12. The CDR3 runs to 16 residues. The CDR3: CASSQGSSGAGGTQYF. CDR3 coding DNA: TGCGCCAGCAGCCAAGGGTCTAGCGGCGCTGGCGGTACGCAGTATTTT.

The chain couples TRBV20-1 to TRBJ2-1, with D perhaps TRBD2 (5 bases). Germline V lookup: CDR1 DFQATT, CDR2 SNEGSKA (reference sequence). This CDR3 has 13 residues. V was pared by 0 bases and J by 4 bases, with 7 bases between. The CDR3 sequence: CSARDRGYNEQFF. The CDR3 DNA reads TGCAGTGCTAGAGATCGGGGATACAATGAGCAGTTCTTC.

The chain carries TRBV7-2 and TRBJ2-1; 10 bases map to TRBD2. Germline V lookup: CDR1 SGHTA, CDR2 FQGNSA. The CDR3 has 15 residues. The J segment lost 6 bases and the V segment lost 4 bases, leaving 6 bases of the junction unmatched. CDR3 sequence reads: CASSSSGRGFNEQFF. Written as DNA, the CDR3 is TGTGCCAGCAGCTCAAGCGGGAGGGGTTTCAATGAGCAGTTCTTC.

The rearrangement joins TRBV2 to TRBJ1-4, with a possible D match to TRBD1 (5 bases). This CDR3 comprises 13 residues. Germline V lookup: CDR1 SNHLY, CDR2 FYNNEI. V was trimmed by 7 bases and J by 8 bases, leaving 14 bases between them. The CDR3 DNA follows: TGTGCCAGCACTATAACGGGACCGGAAAAACTGTTTTTT. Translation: CASTITGPEKLFF.

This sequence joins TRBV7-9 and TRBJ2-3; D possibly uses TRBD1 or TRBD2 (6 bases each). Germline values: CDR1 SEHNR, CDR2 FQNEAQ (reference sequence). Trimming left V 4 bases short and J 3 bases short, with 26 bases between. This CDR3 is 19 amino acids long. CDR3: CASSSPGTKQGGGTDTQYF. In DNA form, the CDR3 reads TGTGCCAGCAGCTCTCCGGGCACAAAACAGGGTGGGGGGACAGATACGCAGTATTTT.

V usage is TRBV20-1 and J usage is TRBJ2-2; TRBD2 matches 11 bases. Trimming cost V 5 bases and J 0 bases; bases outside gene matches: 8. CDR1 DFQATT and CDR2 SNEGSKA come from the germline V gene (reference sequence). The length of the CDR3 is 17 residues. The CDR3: CSAFRTSGPTNTGELFF. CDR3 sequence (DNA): TGCAGTGCTTTCCGGACTAGCGGGCCGACGAACACCGGGGAGCTGTTTTTT.

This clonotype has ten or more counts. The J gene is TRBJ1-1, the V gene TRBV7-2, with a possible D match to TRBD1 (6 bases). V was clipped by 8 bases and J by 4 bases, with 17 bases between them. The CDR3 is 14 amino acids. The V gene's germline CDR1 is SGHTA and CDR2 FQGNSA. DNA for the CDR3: TGTGCCAGCTTGACAGGCGGGGTTGCCACTGAAGCTTTCTTT. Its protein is CASLTGGVATEAFF.

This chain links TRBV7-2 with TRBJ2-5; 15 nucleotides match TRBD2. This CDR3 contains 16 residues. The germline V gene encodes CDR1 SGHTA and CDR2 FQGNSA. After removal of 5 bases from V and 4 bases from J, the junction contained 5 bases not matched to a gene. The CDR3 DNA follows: TGTGCCAGCAGCCCGCCGGGACTAGCGGGGGGAGAGACCCAGTACTTC. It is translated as CASSPPGLAGGETQYF.

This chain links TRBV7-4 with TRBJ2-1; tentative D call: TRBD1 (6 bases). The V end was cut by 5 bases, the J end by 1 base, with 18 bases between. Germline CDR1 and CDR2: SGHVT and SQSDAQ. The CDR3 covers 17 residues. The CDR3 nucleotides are TGTGCCAGCAGCCCCGTGGGACGGGACAATTCCTACAATGAGCAGTTCTTC. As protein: CASSPVGRDNSYNEQFF.

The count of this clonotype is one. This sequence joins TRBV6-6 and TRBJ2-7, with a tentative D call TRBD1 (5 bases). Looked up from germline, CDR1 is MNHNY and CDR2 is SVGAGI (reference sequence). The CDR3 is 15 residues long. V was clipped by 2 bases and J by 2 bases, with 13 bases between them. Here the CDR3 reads CASSYSTGPPYEQYF. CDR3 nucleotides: TGTGCCAGCAGTTACAGCACAGGCCCCCCCTACGAGCAGTACTTC.

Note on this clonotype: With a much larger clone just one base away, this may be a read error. The CDR3 protein is CASSFSGRAYTIYF. CDR3 bases: TGTGCCAGCAGCTTCTCCGGCCGGGCGTACACCATATATTTT. The V and J genes are TRBV7-8 and TRBJ1-3; D not certain. Trimming cost V 3 bases and J 8 bases, with 14 bases left between them. This CDR3 spans 14 amino acids. CDR1 is SGHVS, CDR2 FQNEAQ, per germline.

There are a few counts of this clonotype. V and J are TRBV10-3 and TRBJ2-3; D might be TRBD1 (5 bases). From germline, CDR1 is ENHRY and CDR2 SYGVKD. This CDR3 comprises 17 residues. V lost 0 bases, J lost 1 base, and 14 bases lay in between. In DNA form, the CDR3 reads TGTGCCATCAGTGAGTCGATAGGGGCGCTGGGCACAGATACGCAGTATTTT. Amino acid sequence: CAISESIGALGTDTQYF.

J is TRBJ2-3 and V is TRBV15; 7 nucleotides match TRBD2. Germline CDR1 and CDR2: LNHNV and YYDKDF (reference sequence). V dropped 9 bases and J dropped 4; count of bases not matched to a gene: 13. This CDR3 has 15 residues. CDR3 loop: CATARPAGEPDTQYF. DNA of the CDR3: TGTGCCACAGCCCGCCCGGCGGGAGAGCCAGATACGCAGTATTTT.

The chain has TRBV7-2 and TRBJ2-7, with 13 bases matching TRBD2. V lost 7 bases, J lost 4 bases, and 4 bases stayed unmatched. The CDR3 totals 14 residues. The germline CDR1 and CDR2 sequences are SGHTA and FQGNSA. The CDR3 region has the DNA TGTGCCAGCACCCAACTAGCGGGAGGGTACGAGCAGTACTTC. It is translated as CASTQLAGGYEQYF.

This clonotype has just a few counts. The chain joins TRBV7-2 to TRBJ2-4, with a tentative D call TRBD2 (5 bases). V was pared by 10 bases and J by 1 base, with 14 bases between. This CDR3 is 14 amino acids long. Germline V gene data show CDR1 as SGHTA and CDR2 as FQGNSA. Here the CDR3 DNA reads TGTGCCACCGGGGAAGTGGCGGCCAAAAACATTCAGTACTTC. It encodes CATGEVAAKNIQYF.

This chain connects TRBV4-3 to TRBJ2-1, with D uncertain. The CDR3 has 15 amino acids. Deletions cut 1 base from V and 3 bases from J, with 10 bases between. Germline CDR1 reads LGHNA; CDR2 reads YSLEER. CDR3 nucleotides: TGCGCCAGCAGCCAAGTGCGCCAGGACTACAATGAGCAGTTCTTC. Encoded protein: CASSQVRQDYNEQFF.

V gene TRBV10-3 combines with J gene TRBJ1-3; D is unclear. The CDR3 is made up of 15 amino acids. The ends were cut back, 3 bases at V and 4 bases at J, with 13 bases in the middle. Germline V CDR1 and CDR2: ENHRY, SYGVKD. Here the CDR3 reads CAISDPGAVGNTIYF. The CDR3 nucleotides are TGTGCCATCAGTGACCCGGGTGCCGTCGGAAACACCATATATTTT.

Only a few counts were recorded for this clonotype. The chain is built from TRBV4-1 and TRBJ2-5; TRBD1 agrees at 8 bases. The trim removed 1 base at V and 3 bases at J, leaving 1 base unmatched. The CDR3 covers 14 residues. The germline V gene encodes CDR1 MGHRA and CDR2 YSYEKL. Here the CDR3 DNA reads TGCGCCAGCAGCCAAGGGACAGGGAAAGAGACCCAGTACTTC. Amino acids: CASSQGTGKETQYF.

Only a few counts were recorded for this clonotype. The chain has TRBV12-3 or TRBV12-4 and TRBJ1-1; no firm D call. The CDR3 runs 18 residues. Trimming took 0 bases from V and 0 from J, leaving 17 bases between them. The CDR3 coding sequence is TGTGCCAGCAGTTTAGCTACATACCAGACGGCGATGAACACTGAAGCTTTCTTT. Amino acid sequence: CASSLATYQTAMNTEAFF.

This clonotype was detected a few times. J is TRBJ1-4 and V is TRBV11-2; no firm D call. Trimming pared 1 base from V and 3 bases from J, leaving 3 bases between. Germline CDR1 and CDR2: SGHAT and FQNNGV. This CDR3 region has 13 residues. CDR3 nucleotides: TGTGCCAGCAGCTTAGTTCCTAATGAAAAACTGTTTTTT. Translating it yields CASSLVPNEKLFF.